This T cell receptor beta chain originates from a study of shared clonotypes between healthy human individuals. As for this clone: Antigen specificity is unknown.

Within Nashville, Tennessee resided all donors, each a Caucasian adult. The ends lost 1 base at V and 4 bases at J; junction bases unmatched: 4. This CDR3 comprises 16 residues. Germline CDR1 and CDR2: MGHRA and YSYEKL. Assay: immunoSEQ multiplex PCR; the TCRdb copy retains only in-frame clones and omits some. Of fewer than 650,000 clones in the sample, around three quarters were seen once. Study-wide findings and caveats: Sample collection involved blood only; tissue repertoires are likely different. How much donors shared clonotypes was expected to be affected by sequencing depth.

The sequence was collected from a woman in her forties in good health. Some clones in this sample may be carry-over from other donors' samples. The sequenced sample consisted of PBMCs. The chain combines TRBV4-1 with TRBJ2-5; 12 positions agree with TRBD1. The CDR3 DNA reads as TGCGCCAGCAGCCAAGCCCCGGGACAGGGGGCAGAGACCCAGTACTTC. The encoded protein is CASSQAPGQGAETQYF.